Included here is one T cell receptor beta chain sequence, with context. In TCRdb, the 5' RACE reads were re-called with MiXCR into one record per CDR3 protein. The top ten clones hold over 2.5% of a sample with approximately 260,000 distinct CDR3 sequences, around 8.3% of them seen once. This sample was taken from a study of identical twins. The germline V gene encodes CDR1 SGDLS and CDR2 YYNGEE. V was cut by 0 bases and J by 0 bases, with 4 bases left in between. The CDR3 covers 14 residues. These data were also filed under a second study, of yellow fever vaccine responses in identical twins.

The sequenced material came from CD8+ T cells sorted from blood. The TCR sequence derives from a woman under 30 in good health. The chain carries TRBV9 and TRBJ2-1; D gene uncertain. The CDR3 DNA follows: TGTGCCAGCAGCGTAGAAAGCTCCTACAATGAGCAGTTCTTC. Translation: CASSVESSYNEQFF.